This T cell receptor beta chain derives from a study of TIL therapy for anti-PD-1-resistant metastatic lung cancer. The overall study: Tumors were harvested before any PD-1/PD-L1 blockade. A handful of tumors were EGFR-mutant and two were ALK-rearranged. By whole-exome sequencing, median non-synonymous tumor mutation burden was roughly 1.6 mutations per megabase.

The time point denotes: pre-treatment sample, taken before nivolumab and TIL therapy. Enrollment ran from 2017 to early 2020. The libraries were made with immunoSEQ v3. The table came from immunoSEQ multiplex PCR; TCRdb's copy has only in-frame clones and leaves some out. The sample contains approximately 53,000 clones, around 80% of which appear only once. V was shortened by 4 bases and J by 7 bases, with 17 bases between the two germline ends. The CDR3 sequence is 14 residues long. The germline V gene has CDR1 MNHEY and CDR2 SMNVEV (reference sequence). This clone has a handful of counts. This chain connects TRBV27 to TRBJ2-7, with D possibly being TRBD1 (6 bases). This clonotype originated in a woman aged 25-80 years with non-small cell lung cancer. The source was blood, collected at baseline. This chain's CDR3 is CASSSQTGYGEQYF. DNA for the CDR3: TGTGCCAGCAGTTCCCAGACAGGTTACGGGGAGCAGTACTTC.